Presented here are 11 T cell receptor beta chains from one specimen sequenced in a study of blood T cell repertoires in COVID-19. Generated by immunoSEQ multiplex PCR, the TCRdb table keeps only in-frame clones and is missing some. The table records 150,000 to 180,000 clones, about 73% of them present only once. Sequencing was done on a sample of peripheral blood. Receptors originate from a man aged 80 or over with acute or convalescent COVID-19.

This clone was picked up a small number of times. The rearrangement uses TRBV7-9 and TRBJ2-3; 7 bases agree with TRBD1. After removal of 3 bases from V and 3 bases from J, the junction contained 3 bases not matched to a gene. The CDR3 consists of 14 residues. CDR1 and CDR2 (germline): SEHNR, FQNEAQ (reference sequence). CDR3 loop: CASSFGQETDTQYF. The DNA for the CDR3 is TGTGCCAGCAGCTTTGGACAGGAGACAGATACGCAGTATTTT.

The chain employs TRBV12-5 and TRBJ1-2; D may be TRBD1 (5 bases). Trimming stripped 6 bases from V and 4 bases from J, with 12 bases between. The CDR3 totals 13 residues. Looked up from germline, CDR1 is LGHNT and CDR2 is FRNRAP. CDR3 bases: TGTGCTAGTGGCTCAGGGTCGAGCTATGGCTACACCTTC. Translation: CASGSGSSYGYTF.

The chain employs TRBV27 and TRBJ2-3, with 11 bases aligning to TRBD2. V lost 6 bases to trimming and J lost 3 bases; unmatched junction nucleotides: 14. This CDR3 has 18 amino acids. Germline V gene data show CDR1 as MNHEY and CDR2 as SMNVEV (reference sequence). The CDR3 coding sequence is TGTGCCAGCAGCGTGATACTAGCGGGGGTTGGGAGGACAGATACGCAGTATTTT. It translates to CASSVILAGVGRTDTQYF.

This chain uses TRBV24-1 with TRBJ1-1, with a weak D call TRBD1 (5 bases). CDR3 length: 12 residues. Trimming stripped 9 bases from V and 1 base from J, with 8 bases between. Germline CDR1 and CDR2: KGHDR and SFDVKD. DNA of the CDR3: TGTGCCACCGGGGACTCGAACACTGAAGCTTTCTTT. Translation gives CATGDSNTEAFF.

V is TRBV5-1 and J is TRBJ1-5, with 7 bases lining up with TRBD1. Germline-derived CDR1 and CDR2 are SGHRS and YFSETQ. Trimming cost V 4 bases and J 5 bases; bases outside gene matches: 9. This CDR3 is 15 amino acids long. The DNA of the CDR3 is TGCGCCAGCAGCCCCGAAGGGGGCACTTATCAGCCCCAGCATTTT. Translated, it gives CASSPEGGTYQPQHF.

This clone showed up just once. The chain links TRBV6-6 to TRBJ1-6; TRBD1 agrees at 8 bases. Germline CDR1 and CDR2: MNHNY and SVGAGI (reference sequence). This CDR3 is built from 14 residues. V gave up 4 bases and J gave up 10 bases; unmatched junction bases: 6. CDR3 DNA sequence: TGTGCCAGCAGTTTCGCAGGGGGCGAATCACCCCTCCACTTT. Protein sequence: CASSFAGGESPLHF.

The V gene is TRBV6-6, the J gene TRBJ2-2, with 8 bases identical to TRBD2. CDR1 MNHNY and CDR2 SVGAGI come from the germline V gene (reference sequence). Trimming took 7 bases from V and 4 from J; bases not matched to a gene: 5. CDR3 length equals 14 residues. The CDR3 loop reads CASISGAGTGELFF. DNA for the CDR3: TGTGCCAGCATTAGCGGGGCGGGCACCGGGGAGCTGTTTTTT.

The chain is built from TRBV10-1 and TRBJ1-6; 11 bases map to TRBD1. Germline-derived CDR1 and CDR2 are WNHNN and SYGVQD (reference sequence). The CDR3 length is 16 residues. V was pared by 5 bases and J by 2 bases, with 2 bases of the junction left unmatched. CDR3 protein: CASSPGQGAYNSPLHF. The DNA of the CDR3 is TGCGCCAGCAGTCCGGGACAGGGGGCCTATAATTCACCCCTCCACTTT.

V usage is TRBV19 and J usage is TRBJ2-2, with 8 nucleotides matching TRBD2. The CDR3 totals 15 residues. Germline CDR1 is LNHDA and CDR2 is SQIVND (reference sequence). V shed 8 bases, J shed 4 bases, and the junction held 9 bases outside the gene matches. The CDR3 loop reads CASVRAGGGTGELFF. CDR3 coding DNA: TGTGCCAGTGTCCGGGCCGGGGGGGGCACCGGGGAGCTGTTTTTT.

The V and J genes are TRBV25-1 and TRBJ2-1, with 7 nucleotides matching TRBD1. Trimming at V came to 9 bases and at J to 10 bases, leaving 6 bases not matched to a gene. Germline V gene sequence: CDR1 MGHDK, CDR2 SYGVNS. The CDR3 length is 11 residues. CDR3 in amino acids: CASTGVGEQFF. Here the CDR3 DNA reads TGTGCCAGTACAGGGGTGGGCGAGCAGTTCTTC.

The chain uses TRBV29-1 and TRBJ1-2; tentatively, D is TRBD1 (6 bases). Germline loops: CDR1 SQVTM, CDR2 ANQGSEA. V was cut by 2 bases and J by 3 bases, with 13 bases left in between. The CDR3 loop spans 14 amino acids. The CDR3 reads CSVETRGGDYGYTF. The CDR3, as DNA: TGCAGCGTTGAAACGCGGGGGGGCGACTATGGCTACACCTTC.